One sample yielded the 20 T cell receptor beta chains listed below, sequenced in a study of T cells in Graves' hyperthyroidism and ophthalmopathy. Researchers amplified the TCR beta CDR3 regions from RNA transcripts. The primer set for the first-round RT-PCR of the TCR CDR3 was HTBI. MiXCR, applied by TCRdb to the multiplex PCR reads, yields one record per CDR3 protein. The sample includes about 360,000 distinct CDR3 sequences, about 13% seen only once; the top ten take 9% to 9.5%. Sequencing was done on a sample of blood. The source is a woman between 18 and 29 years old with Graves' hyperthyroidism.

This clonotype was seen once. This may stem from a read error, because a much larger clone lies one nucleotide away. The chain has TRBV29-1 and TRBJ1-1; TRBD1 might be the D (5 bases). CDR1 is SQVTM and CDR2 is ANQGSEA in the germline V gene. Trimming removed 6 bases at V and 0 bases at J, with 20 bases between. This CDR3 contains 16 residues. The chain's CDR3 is CSVGNGGLVMNTEAFF. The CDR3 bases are TGCAGCGTGGGGAATGGGGGGTTAGTCATGAACACTGAAGCTTTCTTT.

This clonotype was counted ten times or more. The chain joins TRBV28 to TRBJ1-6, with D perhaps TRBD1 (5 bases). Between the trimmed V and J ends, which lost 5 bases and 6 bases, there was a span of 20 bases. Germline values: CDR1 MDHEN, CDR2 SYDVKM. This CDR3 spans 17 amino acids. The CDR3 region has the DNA TGTGCCAGCAGTCGTCCCGATGGGGGATCGGGTAATTCACCCCTCCACTTT. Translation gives CASSRPDGGSGNSPLHF.

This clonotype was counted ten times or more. CDR3 bases: TGTGCCAGCAGTTTCCGGACTAGCGGGAGGGGGGCTGAGCAGTTCTTC. Amino acid sequence: CASSFRTSGRGAEQFF. The chain uses TRBV27 and TRBJ2-1; 15 bases fit TRBD2. V trimming: 3 bases; J trimming: 9 bases; junction bases outside the gene matches: 6. This CDR3 spans 16 amino acids. Germline CDR1 MNHEY, CDR2 SMNVEV (reference sequence).

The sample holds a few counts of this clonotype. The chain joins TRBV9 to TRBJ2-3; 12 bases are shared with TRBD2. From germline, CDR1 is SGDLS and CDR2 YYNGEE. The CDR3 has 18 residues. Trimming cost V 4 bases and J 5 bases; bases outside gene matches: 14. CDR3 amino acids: CASSRGLAGTEVVDTQYF. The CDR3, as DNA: TGTGCCAGCAGCCGAGGACTAGCGGGGACCGAGGTCGTAGATACGCAGTATTTT.

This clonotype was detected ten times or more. CDR3: CASSLWQENIQYF. The CDR3 DNA reads TGTGCCAGCAGCTTATGGCAGGAAAACATTCAGTACTTC. The chain uses TRBV11-2 and TRBJ2-4; no definite D call. This CDR3 has 13 amino acids. Trimming removed 2 bases at V and 5 bases at J, with 7 bases between. Per the germline V gene, CDR1 is SGHAT and CDR2 is FQNNGV.

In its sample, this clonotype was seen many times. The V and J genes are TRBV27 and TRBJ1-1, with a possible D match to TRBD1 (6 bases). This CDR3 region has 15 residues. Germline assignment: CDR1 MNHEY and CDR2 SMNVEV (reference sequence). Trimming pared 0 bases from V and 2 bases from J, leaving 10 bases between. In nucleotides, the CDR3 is TGTGCCAGCAGTTTATCGTACAGGGCCAACACTGAAGCTTTCTTT. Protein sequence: CASSLSYRANTEAFF.

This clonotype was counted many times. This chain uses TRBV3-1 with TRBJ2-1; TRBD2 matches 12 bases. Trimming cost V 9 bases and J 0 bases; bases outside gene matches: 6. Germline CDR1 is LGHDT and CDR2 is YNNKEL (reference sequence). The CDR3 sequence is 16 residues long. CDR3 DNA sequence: TGTGCCAGTAAAAAGACTAGCGGGAGCTCCTACAATGAGCAGTTCTTC. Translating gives CASKKTSGSSYNEQFF.

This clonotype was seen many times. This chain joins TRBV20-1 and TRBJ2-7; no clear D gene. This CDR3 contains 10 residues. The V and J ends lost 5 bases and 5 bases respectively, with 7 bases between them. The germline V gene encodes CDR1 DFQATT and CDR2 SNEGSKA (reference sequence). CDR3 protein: CSAQSHEQYF. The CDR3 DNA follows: TGCAGTGCTCAGAGTCACGAGCAGTACTTC.

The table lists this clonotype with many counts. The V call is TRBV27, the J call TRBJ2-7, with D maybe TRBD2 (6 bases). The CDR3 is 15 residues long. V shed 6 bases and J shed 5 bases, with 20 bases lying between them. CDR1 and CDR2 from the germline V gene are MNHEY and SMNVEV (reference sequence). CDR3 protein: CASSGHSGEVNEQYF. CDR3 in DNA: TGTGCCAGCAGCGGACACTCGGGGGAGGTCAACGAGCAGTACTTC.

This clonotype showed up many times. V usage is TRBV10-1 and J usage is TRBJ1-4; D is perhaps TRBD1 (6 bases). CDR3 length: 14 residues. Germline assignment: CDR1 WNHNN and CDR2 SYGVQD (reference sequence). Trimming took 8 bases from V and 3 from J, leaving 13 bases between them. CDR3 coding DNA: TGCGCCAGCGGGTCAGGGGTATCTAATGAAAAACTGTTTTTT. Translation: CASGSGVSNEKLFF.

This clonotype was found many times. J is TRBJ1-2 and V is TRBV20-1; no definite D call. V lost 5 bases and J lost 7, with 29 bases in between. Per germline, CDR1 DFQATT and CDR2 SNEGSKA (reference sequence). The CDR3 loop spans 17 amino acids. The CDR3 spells CSAGLQVVGLTIIGYTF. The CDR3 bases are TGCAGTGCTGGCCTTCAGGTGGTCGGTTTGACGATAATTGGCTACACCTTC.

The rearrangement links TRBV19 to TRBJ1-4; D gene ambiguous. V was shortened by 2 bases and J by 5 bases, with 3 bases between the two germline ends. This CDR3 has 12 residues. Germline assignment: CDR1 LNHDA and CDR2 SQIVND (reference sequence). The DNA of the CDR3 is TGTGCCAGTAGTATACTCAATGAAAAACTGTTTTTT. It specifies CASSILNEKLFF. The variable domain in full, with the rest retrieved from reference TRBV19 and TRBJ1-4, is DGGITQSPKYLFRKEGQNVTLSCEQNLNHDAMYWYRQDPGQGLRLIYYSQIVNDFQKGDIAEGYSVSREKKESFPLTVTSAQKNPTAFYLCASSILNEKLFFGSGTQLSVL.

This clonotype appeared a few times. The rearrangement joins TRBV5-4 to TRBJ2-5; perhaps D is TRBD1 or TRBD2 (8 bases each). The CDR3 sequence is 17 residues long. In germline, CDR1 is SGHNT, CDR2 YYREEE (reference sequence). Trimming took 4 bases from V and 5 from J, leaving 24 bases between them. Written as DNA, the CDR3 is TGTGCCAGCAGCGCGGGGGGCGACAGGGGCCTCCGCGAGACCCAGTACTTC. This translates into CASSAGGDRGLRETQYF.

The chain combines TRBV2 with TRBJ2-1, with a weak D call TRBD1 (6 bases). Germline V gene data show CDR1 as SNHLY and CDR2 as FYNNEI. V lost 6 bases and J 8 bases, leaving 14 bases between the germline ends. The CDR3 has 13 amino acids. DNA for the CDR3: TGTGCCAGCAGCGATACAGGGAGCGATGAGCAGTTCTTC. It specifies CASSDTGSDEQFF.

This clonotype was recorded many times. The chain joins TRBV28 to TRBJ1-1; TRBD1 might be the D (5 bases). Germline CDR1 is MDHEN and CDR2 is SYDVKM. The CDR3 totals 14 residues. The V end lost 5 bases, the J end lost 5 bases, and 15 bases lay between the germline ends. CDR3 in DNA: TGTGCCAGCAGTCTCAGGCAGGGTGATACTGAAGCTTTCTTT. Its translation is CASSLRQGDTEAFF.

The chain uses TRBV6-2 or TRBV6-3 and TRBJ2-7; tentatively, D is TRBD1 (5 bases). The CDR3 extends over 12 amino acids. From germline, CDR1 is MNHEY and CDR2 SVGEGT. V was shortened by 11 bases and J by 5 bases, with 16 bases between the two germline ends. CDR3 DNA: TGTGCCTGCAAGTCAGGGTCTCACGAGCAGTACTTC. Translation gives CACKSGSHEQYF.

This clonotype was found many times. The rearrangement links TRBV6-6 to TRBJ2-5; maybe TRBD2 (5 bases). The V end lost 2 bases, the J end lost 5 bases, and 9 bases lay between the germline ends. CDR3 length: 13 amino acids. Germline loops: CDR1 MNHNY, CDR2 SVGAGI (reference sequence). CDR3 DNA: TGTGCCAGCAGTTACGGAGCGGCGGAGACCCAGTACTTC. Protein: CASSYGAAETQYF.

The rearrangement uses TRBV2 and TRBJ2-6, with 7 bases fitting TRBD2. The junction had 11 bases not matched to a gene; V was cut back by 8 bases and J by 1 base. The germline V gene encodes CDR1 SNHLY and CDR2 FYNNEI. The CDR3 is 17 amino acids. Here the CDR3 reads CASSTRGESSGANVLTF. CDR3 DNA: TGTGCCAGCTCAACCCGGGGGGAAAGTTCTGGGGCCAACGTCCTGACTTTC.

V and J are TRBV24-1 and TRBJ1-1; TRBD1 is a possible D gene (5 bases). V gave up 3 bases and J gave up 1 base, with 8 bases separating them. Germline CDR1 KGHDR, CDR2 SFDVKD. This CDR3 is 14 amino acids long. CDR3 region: CATSDGTENTEAFF. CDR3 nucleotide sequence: TGTGCCACCAGTGATGGGACGGAGAACACTGAAGCTTTCTTT.

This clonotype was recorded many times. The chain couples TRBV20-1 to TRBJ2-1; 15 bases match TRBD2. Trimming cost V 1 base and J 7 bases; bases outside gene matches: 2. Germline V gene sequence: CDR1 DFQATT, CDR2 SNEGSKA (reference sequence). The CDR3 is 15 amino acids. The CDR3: CSARGGTSGRNEQFF. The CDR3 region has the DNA TGCAGTGCTAGAGGGGGGACTAGCGGGAGGAATGAGCAGTTCTTC.